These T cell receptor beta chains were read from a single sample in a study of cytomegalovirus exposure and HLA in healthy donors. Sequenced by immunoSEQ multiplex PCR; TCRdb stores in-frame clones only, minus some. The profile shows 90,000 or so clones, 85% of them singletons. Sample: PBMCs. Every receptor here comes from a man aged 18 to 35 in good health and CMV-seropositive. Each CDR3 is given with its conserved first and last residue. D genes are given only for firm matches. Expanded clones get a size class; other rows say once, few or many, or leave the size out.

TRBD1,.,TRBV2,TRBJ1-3,CASSPGTGTGNTIYF,TGTGCCAGCAGTCCCGGGACAGGGACTGGAAACACCATATATTTT
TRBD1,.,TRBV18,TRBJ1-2,CASSPTGGHSPNGYTF,TGTGCCAGCTCACCAACAGGGGGTCACAGCCCCAATGGCTACACCTTC
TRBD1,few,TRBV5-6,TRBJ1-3,CASRGQGLSGNTIYF,TGTGCCAGCAGGGGACAGGGTCTCTCTGGAAACACCATATATTTT
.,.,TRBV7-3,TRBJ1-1,CASSSMNTEAFF,TGTGCCAGCAGCTCTATGAACACTGAAGCTTTCTTT
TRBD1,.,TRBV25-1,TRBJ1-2,CASSLGTDFYGYTF,TGTGCCAGCAGTTTAGGGACAGACTTCTATGGCTACACCTTC
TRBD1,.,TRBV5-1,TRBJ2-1,CASSPTGGAGQFF,TGCGCCAGCAGCCCAACAGGGGGCGCAGGGCAGTTCTTC
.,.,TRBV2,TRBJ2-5,CASSERVRSQETQYF,TGTGCCAGCAGTGAACGCGTGAGGTCTCAAGAGACCCAGTACTTC
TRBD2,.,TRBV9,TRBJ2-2,CASSVDAGEPINTGELFF,TGTGCCAGCAGCGTAGATGCGGGAGAACCAATAAACACCGGGGAGCTGTTTTTT
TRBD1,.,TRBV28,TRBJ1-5,CASSLGAGQSNQPQHF,TGTGCCAGCAGTTTAGGGGCGGGACAGAGCAATCAGCCCCAGCATTTT
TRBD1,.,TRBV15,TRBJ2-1,CATSSGTGGNNEQFF,TGTGCCACCAGCAGCGGGACAGGGGGGAACAATGAGCAGTTCTTC
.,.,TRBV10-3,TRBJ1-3,CAISAQNSGNTIYF,TGTGCCATCAGTGCACAGAACTCTGGAAACACCATATATTTT
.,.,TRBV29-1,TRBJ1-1,CSVEGGQNTEAFF,TGCAGCGTTGAAGGGGGCCAGAACACTGAAGCTTTCTTT
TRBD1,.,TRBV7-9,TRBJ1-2,CASSLLSAGQGAGYGYTF,TGTGCCAGCAGCTTATTAAGTGCTGGACAGGGGGCAGGATATGGCTACACCTTC
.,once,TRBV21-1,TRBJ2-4,CASGSPGQGGGLAKNIQYF,TGTGCCAGCGGATCCCCAGGACAGGGGGGCGGACTAGCCAAAAACATTCAGTACTTC
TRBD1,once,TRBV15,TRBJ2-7,CATSRGRFGDRRSYEQYF,TGTGCCACCAGCAGAGGCCGATTCGGGGACAGACGTTCCTACGAGCAGTACTTC
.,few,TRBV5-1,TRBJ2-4,CASSTENIQYF,TGCGCCAGCAGCACGGAAAACATTCAGTACTTC
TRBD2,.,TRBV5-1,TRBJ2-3,CASSLVGGSGTDTQYF,TGCGCCAGCAGCTTGGTCGGCGGGAGCGGCACAGATACGCAGTATTTT
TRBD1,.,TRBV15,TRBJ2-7,CATSYPGTGVYEQYF,TGTGCCACCAGCTACCCCGGGACAGGGGTGTACGAGCAGTACTTC
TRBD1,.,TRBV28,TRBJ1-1,CASRDSSKLNNSAFF,TGTGCCAGTCGGGACAGCTCTAAGTTAAATAACTCAGCTTTCTTT
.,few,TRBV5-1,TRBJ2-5,CASSFQETQYF,TGCGCCAGCAGCTTCCAGGAGACCCAGTACTTC
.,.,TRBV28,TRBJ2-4,CASSLRDRSSYF,TGTGCCAGCAGTTTACGTGACAGATCTTCGTACTTC
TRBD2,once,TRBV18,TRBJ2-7,CASSALTGGLTYEQYF,TGTGCCAGCTCGGCACTTACGGGGGGGCTGACCTACGAGCAGTACTTC
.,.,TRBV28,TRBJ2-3,CASSARTRDTQYF,TGTGCCAGCAGCGCTCGAACTAGAGATACGCAGTATTTT
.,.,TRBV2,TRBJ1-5,CASSVGLDNQPQHF,TGTGCCAGCAGTGTCGGACTGGACAATCAGCCCCAGCATTTT
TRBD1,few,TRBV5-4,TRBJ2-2,CASSLRDRGNTGELFF,TGTGCCAGCAGCTTGCGGGACAGGGGGAACACCGGGGAGCTGTTTTTT
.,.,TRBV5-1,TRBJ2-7,CASSPLIQGAEQYF,TGCGCCAGCAGTCCACTCATACAGGGAGCCGAGCAGTACTTC
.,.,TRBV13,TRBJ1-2,CASSLEAVYGYTF,TGTGCCAGCAGCTTAGAAGCGGTCTATGGCTACACCTTC
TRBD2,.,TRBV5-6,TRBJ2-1,CASSQGLAGFNEQFF,TGTGCCAGCAGCCAGGGACTAGCGGGCTTCAATGAGCAGTTCTTC
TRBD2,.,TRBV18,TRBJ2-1,CASSRGTSGSNEQFF,TGTGCCAGCTCGAGGGGGACTAGCGGGAGCAATGAGCAGTTCTTC
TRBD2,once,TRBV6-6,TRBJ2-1,CASSYSTREGRNEQFF,TGTGCCAGCAGTTACTCGACGAGGGAGGGCCGGAATGAGCAGTTCTTC
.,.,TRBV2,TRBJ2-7,CASTERANPDGQYF,TGTGCCAGCACCGAGCGGGCGAATCCTGATGGGCAGTACTTC
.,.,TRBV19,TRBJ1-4,CATQRGQHNEKLFF,TGTGCCACCCAAAGAGGGCAGCATAATGAAAAACTGTTTTTT
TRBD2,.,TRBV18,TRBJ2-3,CASSAIQAGGTDTQYF,TGTGCCAGCTCAGCGATACAAGCGGGGGGCACAGATACGCAGTATTTT
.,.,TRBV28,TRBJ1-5,CASSLIYRAFYSNQPQHF,TGTGCCAGCAGTTTAATCTACAGGGCTTTTTATAGCAATCAGCCCCAGCATTTT
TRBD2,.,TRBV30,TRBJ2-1,CAWTRLAGGNEQFF,TGTGCCTGGACGAGACTAGCGGGAGGCAATGAGCAGTTCTTC
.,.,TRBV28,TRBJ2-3,CASNPKSVRGNTQYF,TGTGCCAGCAACCCGAAAAGTGTAAGGGGAAATACGCAGTATTTT
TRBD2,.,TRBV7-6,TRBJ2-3,CASSSLAGSGDTQYF,TGTGCCAGCAGCTCTTTAGCGGGATCGGGAGATACGCAGTATTTT
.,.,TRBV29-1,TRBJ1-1,CSVEDGGESGRGTEAFF,TGCAGCGTTGAAGATGGAGGGGAGTCCGGGCGGGGGACTGAAGCTTTCTTT
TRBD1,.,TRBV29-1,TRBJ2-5,CSVRDSQETQYF,TGCAGCGTTCGGGACAGCCAAGAGACCCAGTACTTC
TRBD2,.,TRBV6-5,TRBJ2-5,CATLAGGEETQYF,TGTGCCACCCTAGCGGGAGGCGAAGAGACCCAGTACTTC
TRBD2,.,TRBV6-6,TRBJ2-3,CASSSRLAGVPDTQYF,TGTGCCAGCAGTTCCCGTCTAGCGGGAGTCCCAGATACGCAGTATTTT
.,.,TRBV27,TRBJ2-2,CASSLPGTQNTGELFF,TGTGCCAGCAGTCTTCCCGGGACACAAAACACCGGGGAGCTGTTTTTT
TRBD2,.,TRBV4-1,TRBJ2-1,CASSQGLAGGNEQFF,TGCGCCAGCAGCCAAGGACTAGCGGGAGGCAATGAGCAGTTCTTC
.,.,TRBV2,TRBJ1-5,CASSGQSNQPQHF,TGTGCCAGCAGTGGACAGTCCAATCAGCCCCAGCATTTT
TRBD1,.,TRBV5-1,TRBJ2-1,CASSLAVGTGAQFF,TGCGCCAGCAGCTTGGCAGTTGGGACAGGGGCGCAGTTCTTC
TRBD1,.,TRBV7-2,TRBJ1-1,CASSMDRMNTEAFF,TGTGCCAGCAGCATGGACAGGATGAACACTGAAGCTTTCTTT
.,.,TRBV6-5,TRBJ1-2,CASSQQGRDGYTF,TGTGCCAGCAGTCAACAGGGAAGAGATGGCTACACCTTC
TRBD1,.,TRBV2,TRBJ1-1,CASSRSGTGGVYRLVEAFF,TGTGCCAGCAGTAGATCCGGGACAGGGGGCGTTTACCGCTTGGTGGAAGCTTTCTTT
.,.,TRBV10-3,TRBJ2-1,CATHDGARSYNEQFF,TGTGCCACCCACGATGGGGCGAGATCCTACAATGAGCAGTTCTTC
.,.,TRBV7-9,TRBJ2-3,CASSLLAPDTQYF,TGTGCCAGCAGCTTACTAGCTCCAGATACGCAGTATTTT
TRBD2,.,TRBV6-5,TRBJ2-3,CASSRGGGDTQYF,TGTGCCAGCAGCCGCGGCGGGGGGGATACGCAGTATTTT
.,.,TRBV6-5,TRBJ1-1,CASSLQLNTEAFF,TGTGCCAGCAGTTTACAGCTGAACACTGAAGCTTTCTTT
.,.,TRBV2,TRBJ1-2,CASSPRGSDGYTF,TGTGCCAGCAGCCCAAGGGGGAGCGATGGCTACACCTTC
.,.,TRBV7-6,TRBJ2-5,CASTPNSIQETQYF,TGTGCCAGCACTCCCAATAGTATACAAGAGACCCAGTACTTC
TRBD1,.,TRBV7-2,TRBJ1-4,CASSLPQGAWGEKLFF,TGTGCCAGCAGCTTACCCCAGGGGGCGTGGGGTGAAAAACTGTTTTTT
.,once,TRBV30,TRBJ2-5,CAWGPTIVLEGTQYF,TGTGCCTGGGGCCCCACGATCGTCCTAGAGGGGACCCAGTACTTC
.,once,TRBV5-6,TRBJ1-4,CASSQGLTNEKLFF,TGTGCCAGCAGTCAGGGCCTTACTAATGAAAAACTGTTTTTT
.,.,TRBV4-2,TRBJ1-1,CASSHQEGEAFF,TGTGCCAGCAGCCATCAGGAGGGGGAAGCTTTCTTT